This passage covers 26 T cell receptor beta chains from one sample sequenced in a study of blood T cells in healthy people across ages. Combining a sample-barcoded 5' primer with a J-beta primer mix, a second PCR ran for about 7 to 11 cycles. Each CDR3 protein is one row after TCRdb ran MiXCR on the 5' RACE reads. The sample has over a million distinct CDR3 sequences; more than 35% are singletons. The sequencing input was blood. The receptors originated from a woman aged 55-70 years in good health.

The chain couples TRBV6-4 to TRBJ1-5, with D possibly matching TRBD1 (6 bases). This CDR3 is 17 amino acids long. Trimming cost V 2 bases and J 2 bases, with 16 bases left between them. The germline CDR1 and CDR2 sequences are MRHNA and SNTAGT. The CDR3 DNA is TGTGCCAGCAGTGACGGAAACAGGGAAGCAGGCAATCAGCCCCAGCATTTT. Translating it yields CASSDGNREAGNQPQHF.

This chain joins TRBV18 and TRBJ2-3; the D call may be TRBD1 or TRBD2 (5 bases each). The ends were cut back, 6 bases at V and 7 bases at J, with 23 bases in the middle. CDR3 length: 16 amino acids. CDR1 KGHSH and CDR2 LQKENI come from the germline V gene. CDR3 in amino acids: CASSARDAASINTQYF. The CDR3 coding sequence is TGTGCCAGCTCTGCAAGGGACGCCGCCTCAATAAATACGCAGTATTTT.

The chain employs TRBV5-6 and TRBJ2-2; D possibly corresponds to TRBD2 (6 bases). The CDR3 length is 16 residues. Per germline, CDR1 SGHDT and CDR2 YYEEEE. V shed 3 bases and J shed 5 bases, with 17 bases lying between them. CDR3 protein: CASSWPHARGTGELFF. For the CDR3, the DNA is TGTGCCAGCAGCTGGCCCCACGCCCGGGGGACCGGGGAGCTGTTTTTT.

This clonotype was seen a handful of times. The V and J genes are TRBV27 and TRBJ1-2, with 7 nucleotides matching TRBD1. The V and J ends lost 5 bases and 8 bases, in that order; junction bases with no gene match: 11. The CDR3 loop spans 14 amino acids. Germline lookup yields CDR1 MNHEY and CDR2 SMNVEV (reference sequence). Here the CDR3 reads CASSNPTGIGGYTF. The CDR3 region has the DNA TGTGCCAGCAGTAACCCGACAGGGATTGGCGGCTACACCTTC.

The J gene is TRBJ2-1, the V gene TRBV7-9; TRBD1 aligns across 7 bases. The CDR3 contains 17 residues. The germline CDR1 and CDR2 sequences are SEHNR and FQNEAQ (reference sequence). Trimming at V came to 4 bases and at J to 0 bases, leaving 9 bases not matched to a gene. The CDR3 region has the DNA TGTGCCAGCAGCTGGGACAGCGTCGGCCGCTCCTACAATGAGCAGTTCTTC. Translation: CASSWDSVGRSYNEQFF.

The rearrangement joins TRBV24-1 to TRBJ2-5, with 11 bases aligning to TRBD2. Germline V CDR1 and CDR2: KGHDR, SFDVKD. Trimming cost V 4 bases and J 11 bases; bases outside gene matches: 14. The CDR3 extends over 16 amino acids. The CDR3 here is CATSEIAGGPVDEQYF. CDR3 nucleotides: TGTGCCACCAGTGAAATAGCGGGAGGGCCAGTTGATGAGCAGTACTTC.

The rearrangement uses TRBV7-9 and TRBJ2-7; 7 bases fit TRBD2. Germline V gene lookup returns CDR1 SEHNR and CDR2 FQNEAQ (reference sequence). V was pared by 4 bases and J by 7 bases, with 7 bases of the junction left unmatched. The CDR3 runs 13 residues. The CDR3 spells CASSWGGIVEQYF. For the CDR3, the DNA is TGTGCCAGCAGCTGGGGGGGGATAGTGGAGCAGTACTTC. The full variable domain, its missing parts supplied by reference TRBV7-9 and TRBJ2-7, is DTGVSQNPRHKITKRGQNVTFRCDPISEHNRLYWYRQTLGQGPEFLTYFQNEAQLEKSRLLSDRFSAERPKGSFSTLEIQRTEQGDSAMYLCASSWGGIVEQYFGPGTRLTVT.

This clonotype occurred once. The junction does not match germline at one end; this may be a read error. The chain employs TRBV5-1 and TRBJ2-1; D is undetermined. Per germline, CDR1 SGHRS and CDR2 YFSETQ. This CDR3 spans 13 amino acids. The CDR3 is CTSSLLENNEQFF. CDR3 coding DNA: TGCACCAGCAGCCTGCTGGAAAACAATGAGCAGTTCTTC.

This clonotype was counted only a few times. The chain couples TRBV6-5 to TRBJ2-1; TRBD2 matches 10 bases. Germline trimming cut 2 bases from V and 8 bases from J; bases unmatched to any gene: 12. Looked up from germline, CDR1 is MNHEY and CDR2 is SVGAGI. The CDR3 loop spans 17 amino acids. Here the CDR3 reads CASSYGPGGSGGHEQFF. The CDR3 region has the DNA TGTGCCAGCAGTTACGGGCCGGGGGGTAGCGGGGGGCATGAGCAGTTCTTC.

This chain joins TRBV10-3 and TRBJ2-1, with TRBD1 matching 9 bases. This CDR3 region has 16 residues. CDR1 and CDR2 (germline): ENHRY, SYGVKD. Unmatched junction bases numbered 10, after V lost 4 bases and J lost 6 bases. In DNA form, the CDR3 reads TGTGCCATCAGTGCGGGGACCGGGACAGGGACCAATGAGCAGTTCTTC. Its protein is CAISAGTGTGTNEQFF.

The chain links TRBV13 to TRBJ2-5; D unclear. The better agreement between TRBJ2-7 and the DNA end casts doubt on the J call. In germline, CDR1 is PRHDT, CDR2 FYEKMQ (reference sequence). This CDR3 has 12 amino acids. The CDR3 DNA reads TGTGCCAGCAGCTTTCTCCGGAACGAGCAGTACTTC. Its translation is CASSFLRNEQYF.

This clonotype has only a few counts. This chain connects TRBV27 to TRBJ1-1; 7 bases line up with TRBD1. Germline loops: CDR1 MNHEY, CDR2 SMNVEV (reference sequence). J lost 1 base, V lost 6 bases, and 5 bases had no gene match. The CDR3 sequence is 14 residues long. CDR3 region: CASSRGQQNTEAFF. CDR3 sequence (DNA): TGTGCCAGCAGCAGGGGACAGCAGAACACTGAAGCTTTCTTT.

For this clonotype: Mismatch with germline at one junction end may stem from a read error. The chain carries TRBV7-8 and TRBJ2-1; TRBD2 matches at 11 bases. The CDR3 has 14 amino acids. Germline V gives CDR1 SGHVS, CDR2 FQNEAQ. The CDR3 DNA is TGTGCCAGCGGCTTAGGGACTAGCGGCAATGAGCAGTTCTTC. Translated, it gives CASGLGTSGNEQFF. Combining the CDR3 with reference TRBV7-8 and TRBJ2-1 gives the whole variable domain GAGVSQSPRYKVAKRGQDVALRCDPISGHVSLFWYQQALGQGPEFLTYFQNEAQLDKSGLPSDRFFAERPEGSVSTLKIQRTQQEDSAVYLCASGLGTSGNEQFFGPGTRLTVL.

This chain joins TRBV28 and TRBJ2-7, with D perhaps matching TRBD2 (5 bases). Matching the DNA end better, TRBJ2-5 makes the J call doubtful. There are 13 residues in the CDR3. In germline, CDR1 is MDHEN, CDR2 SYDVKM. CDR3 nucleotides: TGTGCCAGCAGGCCGGGAATCCAAGAGACCCAGTACTTC. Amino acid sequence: CASRPGIQETQYF.

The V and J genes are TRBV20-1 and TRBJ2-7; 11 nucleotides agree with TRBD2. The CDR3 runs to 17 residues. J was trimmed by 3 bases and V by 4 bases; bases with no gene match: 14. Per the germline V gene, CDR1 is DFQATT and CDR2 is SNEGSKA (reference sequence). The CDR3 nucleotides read TGCAGTGCTATTAACCAACTTCCTAGCGGGAGGAGCTACGAGCAGTACTTC. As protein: CSAINQLPSGRSYEQYF.

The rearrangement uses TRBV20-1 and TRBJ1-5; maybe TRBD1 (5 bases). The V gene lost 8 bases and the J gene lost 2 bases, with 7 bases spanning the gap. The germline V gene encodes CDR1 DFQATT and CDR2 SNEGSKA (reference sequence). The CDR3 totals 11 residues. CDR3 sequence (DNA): TGCAGTTTGGGGGGCAATCAGCCCCAGCATTTT. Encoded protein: CSLGGNQPQHF.

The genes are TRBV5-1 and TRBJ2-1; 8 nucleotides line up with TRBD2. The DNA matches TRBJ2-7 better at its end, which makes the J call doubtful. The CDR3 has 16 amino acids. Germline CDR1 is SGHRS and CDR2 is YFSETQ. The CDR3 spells CASSLDAGGPYNEQYF. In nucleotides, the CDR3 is TGCGCCAGCAGCCTGGATGCGGGAGGACCATACAATGAGCAGTACTTC.

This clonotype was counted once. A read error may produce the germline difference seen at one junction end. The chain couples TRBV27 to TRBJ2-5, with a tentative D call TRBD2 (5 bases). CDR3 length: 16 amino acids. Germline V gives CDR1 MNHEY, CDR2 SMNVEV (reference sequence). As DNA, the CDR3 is TGTGCCAACAGTTTATCGTCGGGGTTAACCCAAGAGACCCAGTACTTC. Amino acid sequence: CANSLSSGLTQETQYF.

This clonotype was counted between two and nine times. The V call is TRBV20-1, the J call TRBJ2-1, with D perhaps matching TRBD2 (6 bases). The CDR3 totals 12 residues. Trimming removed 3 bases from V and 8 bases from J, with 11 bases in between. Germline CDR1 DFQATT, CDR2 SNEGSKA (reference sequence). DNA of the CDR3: TGCAGTGCTAGCGGGAGTGGCTATGAGCAGTTCTTC. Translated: CSASGSGYEQFF.

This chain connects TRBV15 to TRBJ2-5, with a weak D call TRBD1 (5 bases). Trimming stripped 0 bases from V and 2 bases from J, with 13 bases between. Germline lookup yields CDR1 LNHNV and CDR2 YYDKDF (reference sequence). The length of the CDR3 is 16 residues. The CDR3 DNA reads TGTGCCACCAGCAGAGATGGGGCCAGGGCTCAAGAGACCCAGTACTTC. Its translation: CATSRDGARAQETQYF.

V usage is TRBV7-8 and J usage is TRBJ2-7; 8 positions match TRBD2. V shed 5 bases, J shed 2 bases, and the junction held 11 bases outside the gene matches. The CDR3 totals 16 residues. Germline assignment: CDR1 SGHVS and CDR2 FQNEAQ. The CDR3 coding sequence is TGTGCCAGCAGCCTCAAAGGACTAGCCGACACCTACGAGCAGTACTTC. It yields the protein CASSLKGLADTYEQYF.

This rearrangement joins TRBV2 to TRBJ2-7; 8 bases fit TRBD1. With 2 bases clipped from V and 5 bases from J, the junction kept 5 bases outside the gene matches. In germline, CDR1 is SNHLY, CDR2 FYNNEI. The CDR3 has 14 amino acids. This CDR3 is CASSERQGAHEQYF. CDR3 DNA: TGTGCCAGCAGTGAAAGGCAGGGGGCCCACGAGCAGTACTTC.

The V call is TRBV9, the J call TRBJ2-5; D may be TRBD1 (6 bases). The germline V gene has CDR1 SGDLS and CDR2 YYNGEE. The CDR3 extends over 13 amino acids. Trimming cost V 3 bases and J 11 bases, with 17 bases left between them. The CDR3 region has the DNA TGTGCCAGCAGCGGGACAGTCTACAATGAGCAGTACTTC. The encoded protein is CASSGTVYNEQYF.

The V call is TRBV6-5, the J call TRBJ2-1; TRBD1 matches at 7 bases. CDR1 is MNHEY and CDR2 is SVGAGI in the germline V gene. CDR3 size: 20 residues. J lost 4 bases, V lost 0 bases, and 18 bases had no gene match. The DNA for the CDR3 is TGTGCCAGCAGTTACTCTGCTAACCCCCCCGGGGACAGCCCTTACAATGAGCAGTTCTTC. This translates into CASSYSANPPGDSPYNEQFF.

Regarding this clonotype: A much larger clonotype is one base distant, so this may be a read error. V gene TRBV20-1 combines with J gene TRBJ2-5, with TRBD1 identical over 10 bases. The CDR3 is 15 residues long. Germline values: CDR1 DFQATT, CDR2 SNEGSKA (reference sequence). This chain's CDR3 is CSVREATGGAETQYF. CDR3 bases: TGCAGTGTTAGAGAAGCGACAGGGGGCGCGGAGACCCAGTACTTC.

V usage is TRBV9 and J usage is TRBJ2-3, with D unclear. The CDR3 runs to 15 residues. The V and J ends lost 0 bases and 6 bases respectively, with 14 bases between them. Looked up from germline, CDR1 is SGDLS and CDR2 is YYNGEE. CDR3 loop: CASSVDPTSSDTQYF. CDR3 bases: TGTGCCAGCAGCGTAGACCCAACAAGCTCGGATACGCAGTATTTT. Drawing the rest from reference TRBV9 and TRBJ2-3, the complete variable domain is DSGVTQTPKHLITATGQRVTLRCSPRSGDLSVYWYQQSLDQGLQFLIQYYNGEERAKGNILERFSAQQFPDLHSELNLSSLELGDSALYFCASSVDPTSSDTQYFGPGTRLTVL.